Below are 8 T cell receptor beta chains sequenced from a single sample in a study of regulatory T cells in long-lasting Graves disease. Assembly of TCR beta libraries relied on iRepertoire HTBI primers together with Arm-PCR of CDR3 regions. Via MiXCR, TCRdb re-called the multiplex PCR reads, giving one row per CDR3 protein. The sample lists approximately 290,000 distinct CDR3 sequences, more than 20% occurring once. Time point noted: persistent/refractory GD, antithyroid drugs over 5 years with positive TRAb. The TCR library was made from RNA extracted from PBMCs. Sequencing was performed on peripheral blood mononuclear cells (PBMCs), taken when the disease was refractory, from a patient treated with antithyroid drugs. These receptors all come from a female donor with Graves disease.

This clonotype has at least ten counts. The rearrangement links TRBV28 to TRBJ2-5; D gene ambiguous. Between the trimmed V and J ends, which lost 5 bases and 1 base, there was a span of 20 bases. The CDR3 loop spans 17 amino acids. The germline gives CDR1 MDHEN, CDR2 SYDVKM. The CDR3 sequence: CASSPLVPARTQETQYF. CDR3 sequence (DNA): TGTGCCAGCAGTCCCCTGGTCCCGGCAAGGACCCAAGAGACCCAGTACTTC.

This clonotype was observed a handful of times. The J gene is TRBJ2-2, the V gene TRBV12-3 or TRBV12-4; TRBD2 matches at 13 bases. CDR3 length equals 18 residues. V gave up 5 bases and J gave up 0 bases; unmatched junction bases: 6. This CDR3 reads CASSPGLAGPSNTGELFF. In nucleotides, the CDR3 is TGTGCCAGCAGTCCGGGACTAGCGGGACCATCGAACACCGGGGAGCTGTTTTTT.

This clonotype was picked up a small number of times. The chain couples TRBV6-1 to TRBJ1-1, with 8 positions matching TRBD1. The length of the CDR3 is 13 residues. CDR1 is MNHNS, CDR2 SASEGT, per germline. The V segment lost 3 bases and the J segment 4 bases; nucleotides outside the gene matches: 1. CDR3 coding DNA: TGTGCCAGCAGTGACAGGGGGCTCACTGAAGCTTTCTTT. It yields the protein CASSDRGLTEAFF.

The chain is built from TRBV7-9 and TRBJ2-2, with D uncertain. The CDR3 runs to 14 residues. The V end lost 2 bases, the J end lost 5 bases, and 9 bases lay between the germline ends. Germline-derived CDR1 and CDR2 are SEHNR and FQNEAQ (reference sequence). CDR3 loop: CASSLLLGTGELFF. The CDR3 bases are TGTGCCAGCAGCTTACTGTTGGGGACCGGGGAGCTGTTTTTT.

This clonotype has ten or more counts. This sequence joins TRBV6-1 and TRBJ2-7; TRBD2 matches at 9 bases. The CDR3 spans 14 residues. From germline, CDR1 is MNHNS and CDR2 SASEGT. The ends lost 5 bases at V and 6 bases at J; junction bases unmatched: 8. CDR3 amino acids: CASSRSGRSAEQYF. The DNA for the CDR3 is TGTGCCAGCAGTCGAAGCGGGAGGAGTGCCGAGCAGTACTTC.

V is TRBV20-1 and J is TRBJ2-4; D might be TRBD2 (6 bases). Trimming cost V 3 bases and J 12 bases, with 24 bases left between them. Germline loops: CDR1 DFQATT, CDR2 SNEGSKA (reference sequence). This CDR3 spans 15 amino acids. Here the CDR3 reads CSARFPGEERGAQYF. The CDR3 DNA follows: TGCAGTGCTAGGTTTCCGGGAGAGGAGAGAGGAGCTCAGTACTTC.

This clonotype was seen a few times. This sequence joins TRBV19 and TRBJ1-5; D remains unclear. This CDR3 has 15 amino acids. V lost 1 base to trimming and J lost 7 bases, with 14 bases between them. The germline V gene encodes CDR1 LNHDA and CDR2 SQIVND (reference sequence). CDR3 sequence reads: CASSIGGQVGQPQHF. The CDR3 region has the DNA TGTGCCAGTAGTATAGGCGGGCAGGTCGGGCAGCCCCAGCATTTT.

This clonotype occurred many times. The rearrangement joins TRBV27 to TRBJ2-5; D is uncertain. The V and J ends lost 5 bases and 2 bases respectively, with 12 bases between them. Germline V lookup: CDR1 MNHEY, CDR2 SMNVEV (reference sequence). The CDR3 length is 14 residues. CDR3 DNA: TGTGCCAGCAGTCCCCATTTAAAACAAGAGACCCAGTACTTC. It translates to CASSPHLKQETQYF.